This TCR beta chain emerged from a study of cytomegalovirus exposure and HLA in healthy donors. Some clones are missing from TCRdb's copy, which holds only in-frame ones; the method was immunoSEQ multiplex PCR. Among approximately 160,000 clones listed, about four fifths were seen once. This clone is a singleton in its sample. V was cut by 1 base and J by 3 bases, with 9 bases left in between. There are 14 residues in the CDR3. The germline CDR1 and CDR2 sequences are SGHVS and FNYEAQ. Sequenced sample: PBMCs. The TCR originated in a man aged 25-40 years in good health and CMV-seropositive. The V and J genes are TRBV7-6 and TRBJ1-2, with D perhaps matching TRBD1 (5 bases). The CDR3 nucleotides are TGTGCCAGCAGCTTAGGTTCCAGGGACTATGGCTACACCTTC. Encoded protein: CASSLGSRDYGYTF.